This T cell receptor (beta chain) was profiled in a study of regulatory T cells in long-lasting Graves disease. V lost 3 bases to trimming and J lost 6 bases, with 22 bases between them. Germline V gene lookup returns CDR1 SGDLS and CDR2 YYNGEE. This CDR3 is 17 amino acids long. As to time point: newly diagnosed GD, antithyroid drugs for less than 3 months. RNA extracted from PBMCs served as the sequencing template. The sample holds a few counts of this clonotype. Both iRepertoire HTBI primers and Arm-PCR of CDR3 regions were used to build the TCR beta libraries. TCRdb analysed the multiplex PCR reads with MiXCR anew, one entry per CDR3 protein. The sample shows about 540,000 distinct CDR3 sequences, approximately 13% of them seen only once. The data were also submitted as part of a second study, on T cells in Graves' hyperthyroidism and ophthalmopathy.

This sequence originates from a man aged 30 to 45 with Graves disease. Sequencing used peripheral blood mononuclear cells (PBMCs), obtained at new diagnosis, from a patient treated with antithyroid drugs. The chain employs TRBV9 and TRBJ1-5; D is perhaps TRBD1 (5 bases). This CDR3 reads CASSGEGGRLRGQPQHF. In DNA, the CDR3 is TGTGCCAGCAGCGGCGAGGGTGGGCGCTTGAGGGGTCAGCCCCAGCATTTT.